This TCR beta chain was captured in a study of blood T cell repertoires in COVID-19. Study details: T cells, B-cell-depleted T cells, or PBMCs provided the cDNA or gDNA that served as material.

This clone has a handful of counts. Using immunoSEQ multiplex PCR, the repertoire was profiled, and TCRdb retains in-frame clones only, with some absent. The sample lists under 250,000 clones, 86% occurring once. Losses at the gene ends were 3 bases for V and 4 bases for J; bases not matched to a gene: 17. The germline gives CDR1 WNHNN, CDR2 SYGVQD (reference sequence). The CDR3 consists of 18 residues. The chain couples TRBV10-1 to TRBJ1-2; 7 bases line up with TRBD1. The sequencing sample was made of peripheral blood. This receptor was obtained from a woman aged 60-70 years who had recovered from COVID-19. The CDR3 nucleotides are TGCGCCAGCAGTGAAGTCGCCGGGACAGACTTTAACCTCTATGGCTACACCTTC. Its protein product is CASSEVAGTDFNLYGYTF.